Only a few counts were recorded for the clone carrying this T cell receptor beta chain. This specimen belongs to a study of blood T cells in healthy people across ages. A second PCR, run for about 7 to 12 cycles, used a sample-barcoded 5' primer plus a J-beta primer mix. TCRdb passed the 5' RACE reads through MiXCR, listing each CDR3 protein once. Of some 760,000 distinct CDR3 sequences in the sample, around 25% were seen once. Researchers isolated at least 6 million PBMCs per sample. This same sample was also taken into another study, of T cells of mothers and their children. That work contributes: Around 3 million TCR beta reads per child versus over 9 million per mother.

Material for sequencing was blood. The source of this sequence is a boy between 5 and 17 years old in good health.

The CDR3 here is CASSYSRTEDQPQHF. The CDR3 DNA reads as TGTGCCAGCAGTTACTCGAGGACAGAGGATCAGCCCCAGCATTTT. The J gene is TRBJ1-5, the V gene TRBV6-6; tentative D call: TRBD1 (6 bases). The ends were cut back, 0 bases at V and 5 bases at J, with 11 bases in the middle. Germline loops: CDR1 MNHNY, CDR2 SVGAGI (reference sequence). The CDR3 has 15 residues.